This TCR beta chain derives from a study of blood T cells in healthy people across ages. Study-wide findings and caveats: While age rose, TCR beta diversity per million T cells dropped in a roughly linear way. The long-lived group displayed more naive CD4+ cells, plus higher diversity, than the aged donors did.

Together with a sample-barcoded 5' primer, a J-beta primer mix was included in a second PCR lasting about 6 to 11 cycles. TCRdb reanalysed the 5' RACE reads using MiXCR and keeps one entry per CDR3 protein. The repertoire consists of 1,500,000 or so distinct CDR3 sequences, with less than 45% occurring once and the leading ten covering over 3.5%. With respect to this clonotype: Its target is not known. It may be a read error: a sequence one base away is much more abundant.

The specimen was blood. This clonotype originated in a woman aged 18-29 years in good health.

The CDR3 here is CASSQEPAGGTDTQYF. In nucleotides, the CDR3 is TGTGCCAGCAGCCAAGAACCAGCGGGGGGCACAGATACGCAGTATTTT. The chain is built from TRBV4-2 and TRBJ2-3; TRBD2 agrees at 8 bases. This CDR3 contains 16 residues. Germline V gene data show CDR1 as LGHNA and CDR2 as YNFKEQ. Trimming took 0 bases from V and 1 from J; bases not matched to a gene: 3.